The clone carrying this T cell receptor (beta chain) came up many times. Its antigen is undetermined. Only one heparinised blood draw was taken per donor, and its volume averaged approximately 120 mL. Cells sorted by CD45RO/CCR7/CD25/CD127/CD95/CD27 comprised CD4+ naive, central memory, regulatory and stem cell-like memory cells. Every isolated RNA sample was fully reverse transcribed, so sequencing captured expressed TCRB transcripts. Several million reads on average were seen across naive, central memory and regulatory T cell samples. Assay: immunoSEQ multiplex PCR; the TCRdb copy retains only in-frame clones and omits some. The sample carries nearly 350,000 clones, roughly 9% recorded once. This specimen comes from a study of beta chain features in type 1 diabetes. General study points: Patients' naive, central memory and regulatory TCRB repertoires appeared more alike than those of healthy donors. Type 1 diabetes patients showed a moderate but significant shortening of TCRB CDR3s in all four CD4+ subsets.

This CDR3 spans 13 amino acids. The germline CDR1 and CDR2 sequences are SGHNT and YYREEE (reference sequence). Trimming removed 5 bases from V and 1 base from J, with 6 bases in between. This receptor was taken from a man younger than 40 with type 1 diabetes. The chain combines TRBV5-4 with TRBJ2-2, with D unresolved. Sequenced sample: central memory CD4+ T cells from blood. The DNA for the CDR3 is TGTGCCAGCAGTACTGGGAACACCGGGGAGCTGTTTTTT. This codes for CASSTGNTGELFF.